This record looks at one T cell receptor beta chain sequence and its context. Antigen specificity is unknown. The protocol was immunoSEQ multiplex PCR, while the TCRdb copy is restricted to in-frame clones and leaves out a portion. The sample includes around 80,000 clones, 83% of them seen just once. This record comes from a study of T cell responses to AZD1222 COVID-19 vaccine. Overall study results and limits: At baseline, just five to seven AZD1222 recipients tested seropositive. Unmutated variant regions reportedly attract nearly half of all spike-specific TCRs. Spike-spanning, vaccine-associated CD4 TCRs were dominant at 160-218 and 743-854. It should be noted that donors were predominantly white British and more often female, and clonal diversity was possibly underestimated.

The V gene lost 6 bases and the J gene lost 0 bases, with 15 bases spanning the gap. The length of the CDR3 is 16 residues. The germline V gene has CDR1 SGHAT and CDR2 FQDESV (reference sequence). The specimen was peripheral blood, collected 28 days after the second AZD1222 dose. This TCR came from an adult who received the AZD1222 COVID-19 vaccine. The gene calls are TRBV11-1 and TRBJ2-1, with D perhaps matching TRBD1 or TRBD2 (6 bases each). The CDR3 DNA reads as TGTGCCAGCAGTTCAGGGGCGGGACTCTCCTACAATGAGCAGTTCTTC. As protein: CASSSGAGLSYNEQFF.